This TCR beta chain was profiled in a study of blood T cell repertoires in COVID-19. Study details: The United States, Italy and Spain were the sources of the acute and convalescent COVID-19 samples.

CDR3 length: 14 amino acids. V was clipped by 5 bases and J by 5 bases, with 15 bases between them. Germline V lookup: CDR1 MNHEY, CDR2 SVGAGI. Living in about two dozen US areas, the participants were between roughly 18 and 89 years of age. Grouping used clinical history reported by participants in a survey and questionnaire. In the authors' workflow: Estimated nucleated cell counts came from reference gene primer amplification. The repertoire was sequenced with immunoSEQ multiplex PCR; TCRdb's copy has only in-frame clones and lacks some. That table is the source of V, J and clone size, and D and trimming were worked out from the DNA. The top ten hold just over 2.5% of the sample, which has about 240,000 clones, about nine tenths seen once.

The sequence was collected from a woman in her 30s with acute COVID-19. The sample consisted of PBMCs or T cells enriched from blood (not recorded which). The chain carries TRBV6-5 and TRBJ1-1, with D perhaps matching TRBD1 (5 bases). Here the CDR3 DNA reads TGTGCCAGCAGTCAGCAGGGCCGTGGGACTGAAGCTTTCTTT. It codes for CASSQQGRGTEAFF.